These T cell receptor beta chains were read from a single sample in a study of blood T cell repertoires in COVID-19. Generated by immunoSEQ multiplex PCR, the TCRdb table keeps only in-frame clones and is missing some. The sample carries tens of thousands of clones, roughly 84% recorded once. Input material: peripheral blood. The receptors come from a man in his 70s with acute or convalescent COVID-19. CDR3s include the opening cysteine and the closing phenylalanine or tryptophan. D genes are given only for firm matches. Not every row has a clone size; where given, it reads once, few, many or a size class.

>TRBV5-6|-|-|TRBJ1-2
CASNLQGRPNYGYTF
TGTGCCAGCAACCTTCAGGGCAGGCCTAACTATGGCTACACCTTC
>TRBV2|-|-|TRBJ2-2
CASSREPLTGELFF
TGTGCCAGCAGCCGGGAACCCCTCACCGGGGAGCTGTTTTTT
>TRBV11-2|TRBD2|-|TRBJ2-1
CASSPPGLGLAGSNEQFF
TGTGCCAGCAGCCCCCCCGGGTTGGGACTAGCGGGGTCAAATGAGCAGTTCTTC
>TRBV4-2|-|-|TRBJ1-5
CASSQEGGGNQPQHF
TGTGCCAGCAGCCAAGAAGGGGGGGGGAATCAGCCCCAGCATTTT
>TRBV5-1|-|once|TRBJ2-3
CASSTWTRTDTQYF
TGCGCCAGCAGCACCTGGACACGCACAGATACGCAGTATTTT
>TRBV19|TRBD1|-|TRBJ1-2
CASSSGQGAYGYTF
TGTGCCAGTAGTTCGGGACAGGGGGCCTATGGCTACACCTTC
>TRBV3-1/TRBV3-2|TRBD2|-|TRBJ2-3
CASSQVLAGGYTQYF
TGTGCCAGCAGCCAAGTCCTAGCGGGGGGGTATACGCAGTATTTT
>TRBV5-1|TRBD2|-|TRBJ2-5
CASSKGTSGVQETQYF
TGCGCCAGCAGCAAGGGGACTAGCGGGGTCCAAGAGACCCAGTACTTC
>TRBV5-1|TRBD1|-|TRBJ2-2
CASSLLGQGSGELFF
TGCGCCAGCAGCCTGCTGGGACAGGGGTCCGGGGAGCTGTTTTTT
>TRBV5-5|TRBD1|few|TRBJ2-2
CASSSRTGAANTGELFF
TGTGCCAGCAGCTCAAGAACAGGGGCCGCGAACACCGGGGAGCTGTTTTTT
>TRBV30|-|-|TRBJ1-2
CAWSPGRAWGYTF
TGTGCCTGGAGTCCCGGGAGGGCCTGGGGCTACACCTTC
>TRBV6-5|TRBD1|-|TRBJ2-1
CASSWDRYNEQFF
TGTGCCAGCAGTTGGGACAGGTACAATGAGCAGTTCTTC
>TRBV11-3|TRBD1|-|TRBJ1-6
CASSFDRESPLHF
TGTGCCAGCAGCTTTGACAGGGAATCACCCCTCCACTTT
>TRBV30|-|-|TRBJ2-5
CAWSVNGLGGETQYF
TGTGCCTGGAGTGTAAACGGACTAGGGGGGGAGACCCAGTACTTC
>TRBV6-5|-|-|TRBJ1-2
CASSYSTVYGYTF
TGTGCCAGCAGTTACTCGACAGTCTATGGCTACACCTTC
>TRBV5-1|TRBD1|-|TRBJ2-1
CASSGGTGHNEQFF
TGCGCCAGCAGCGGTGGGACAGGGCACAATGAGCAGTTCTTC
>TRBV20-1|-|-|TRBJ2-3
CSASWQITDTQYF
TGCAGTGCTAGTTGGCAGATCACAGATACGCAGTATTTT
>TRBV7-9|-|-|TRBJ1-2
CASSLGGANYGYTF
TGTGCCAGCAGCTTAGGCGGAGCTAACTATGGCTACACCTTC